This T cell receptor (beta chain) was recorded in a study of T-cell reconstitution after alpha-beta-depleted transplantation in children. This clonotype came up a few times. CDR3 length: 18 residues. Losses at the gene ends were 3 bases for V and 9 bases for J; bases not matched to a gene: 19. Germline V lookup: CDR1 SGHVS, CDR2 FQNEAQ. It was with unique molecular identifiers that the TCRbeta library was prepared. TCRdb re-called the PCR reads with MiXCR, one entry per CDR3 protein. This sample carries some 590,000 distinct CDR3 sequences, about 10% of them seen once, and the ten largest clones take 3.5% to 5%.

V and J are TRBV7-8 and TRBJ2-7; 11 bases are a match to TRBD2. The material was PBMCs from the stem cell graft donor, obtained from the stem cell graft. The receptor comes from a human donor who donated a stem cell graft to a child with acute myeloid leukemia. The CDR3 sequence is CASSFPSDLELAGELQYF. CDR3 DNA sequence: TGTGCCAGCAGCTTCCCGTCGGACCTTGAACTAGCGGGAGAGTTGCAGTACTTC.